These 14 T cell receptor beta chains share one sample of origin, sequenced in a study of cytomegalovirus exposure and HLA in healthy donors. PCR employed 60 Vbeta and 13 Jbeta primers. The assay was immunoSEQ multiplex PCR, and TCRdb's table has in-frame clones only and misses some. This sample has tens of thousands of clones, with 70% found just once. The sequencing input was PBMCs. These receptors all come from a woman in her forties or fifties in good health and CMV-seronegative.

The genes are TRBV15 and TRBJ1-1; D is unclear. Germline V gene sequence: CDR1 LNHNV, CDR2 YYDKDF (reference sequence). This CDR3 contains 16 residues. The V end lost 3 bases, the J end lost 0 bases, and 14 bases lay between the germline ends. DNA for the CDR3: TGTGCCACCAGCAGCCAACGACAAGCTATGAACACTGAAGCTTTCTTT. Amino acid sequence: CATSSQRQAMNTEAFF.

The rearrangement uses TRBV7-9 and TRBJ1-1; D might be TRBD1 (6 bases). This CDR3 is 14 amino acids long. The V end lost 4 bases, the J end lost 0 bases, and 9 bases lay between the germline ends. Looked up from germline, CDR1 is SEHNR and CDR2 is FQNEAQ (reference sequence). CDR3 loop: CASSSGQMNTEAFF. The DNA of the CDR3 is TGTGCCAGCAGCTCGGGACAAATGAACACTGAAGCTTTCTTT.

The chain is built from TRBV19 and TRBJ1-1; possible D gene TRBD1, 5 bases. This CDR3 is built from 14 residues. V dropped 3 bases and J dropped 3 bases, with 11 bases sitting between them. From germline, CDR1 is LNHDA and CDR2 SQIVND (reference sequence). The CDR3 sequence is CASSILLGDTEAFF. The CDR3 region has the DNA TGTGCCAGTAGTATCCTCCTAGGGGACACTGAAGCTTTCTTT.

Sample share makes this clone medium-sized. The V call is TRBV28, the J call TRBJ2-7; 7 bases are shared with TRBD2. The ends lost 4 bases at V and 2 bases at J; junction bases unmatched: 2. Germline assignment: CDR1 MDHEN and CDR2 SYDVKM. This CDR3 comprises 13 residues. The CDR3 sequence: CASSWGGTYEQYF. The DNA for the CDR3 is TGTGCCAGCAGTTGGGGGGGGACCTACGAGCAGTACTTC.

The chain recombines TRBV6-5 with TRBJ2-7, with D perhaps TRBD1 (6 bases). Germline values: CDR1 MNHEY, CDR2 SVGAGI. Trimming took 6 bases from V and 0 from J, leaving 12 bases between them. This CDR3 region has 14 residues. The CDR3 DNA follows: TGTGCCAGCAGCCCCGGGACACCCTCCTACGAGCAGTACTTC. This codes for CASSPGTPSYEQYF.

This clone occurred once. The chain couples TRBV14 to TRBJ2-1; D perhaps matches TRBD1 (5 bases). The germline V gene has CDR1 SGHDN and CDR2 FVKESK. Trimming shortened V by 1 base and J by 0 bases, and 13 bases separated the two germline ends. The CDR3 has 17 residues. This CDR3 reads CASSQGFYRSSYNEQFF. The CDR3 DNA reads as TGTGCCAGCAGCCAAGGGTTCTACAGGAGCTCCTACAATGAGCAGTTCTTC. The full variable domain, with the rest looked up from reference TRBV14 and TRBJ2-1, is EAGVTQFPSHSVIEKGQTVTLRCDPISGHDNLYWYRRVMGKEIKFLLHFVKESKQDESGMPNNRFLAERTGGTYSTLKVQPAELEDSGVYFCASSQGFYRSSYNEQFFGPGTRLTVL.

The CDR3 is CASSPSGSGNEQFF. In DNA form, the CDR3 reads TGTGCCAGTAGTCCTAGCGGGTCAGGGAATGAGCAGTTCTTC. The rearrangement joins TRBV19 to TRBJ2-1, with 8 bases identical to TRBD2. CDR3 length equals 14 residues. The germline gives CDR1 LNHDA, CDR2 SQIVND (reference sequence). V lost 5 bases and J lost 7; bases outside the gene matches: 7.

V gene TRBV5-1 combines with J gene TRBJ1-2, with unresolved D. Per the germline V gene, CDR1 is SGHRS and CDR2 is YFSETQ. CDR3 length: 13 residues. Trimming left V 5 bases short and J 1 base short, with 9 bases between. The CDR3 sequence: CASSIQVNYGYTF. The CDR3 DNA reads as TGCGCCAGCAGTATTCAGGTTAACTATGGCTACACCTTC.

The CDR3 DNA sequence: TGTGCCAGCAGTGCGGGGTGGGAGCAGTACTTC. Translation gives CASSAGWEQYF. The chain couples TRBV5-6 to TRBJ2-7; perhaps TRBD2 as D (6 bases). The CDR3 is 11 amino acids. The V end was cut by 5 bases, the J end by 7 bases, with 10 bases between. In germline, CDR1 is SGHDT, CDR2 YYEEEE. Filled out from reference TRBV5-6 and TRBJ2-7, the complete variable domain reads DAGVTQSPTHLIKTRGQQVTLRCSPKSGHDTVSWYQQALGQGPQFIFQYYEEEERQRGNFPDRFSGHQFPNYSSELNVNALLLGDSALYLCASSAGWEQYFGPGTRLTVT.

With respect to this clone: At one end the junction does not follow the germline gene, possibly because of a read error. V gene TRBV7-7 combines with J gene TRBJ2-1, with TRBD1 matching over 7 bases. Germline lookup yields CDR1 SSHAT and CDR2 FNYEAQ (reference sequence). The CDR3 is made up of 13 amino acids. DNA of the CDR3: TGTGCTAGCAGTTTGGGACAGCACAATGAGCAGTTCTTC. Amino acid sequence: CASSLGQHNEQFF.

This clone was detected once. The chain combines TRBV7-3 with TRBJ2-1; 9 nucleotides align to TRBD2. CDR3 length: 15 amino acids. V shed 2 bases, J shed 4 bases, and the junction held 3 bases outside the gene matches. Looked up from germline, CDR1 is SGHTA and CDR2 is FQGTGA. CDR3 nucleotides: TGTGCCAGCAGCTTAGGGACTAGCCGGTACAATGAGCAGTTCTTC. As protein: CASSLGTSRYNEQFF.

The chain carries TRBV7-9 and TRBJ1-2; D uncertain. V shed 6 bases and J shed 3 bases, with 11 bases lying between them. The CDR3 sequence is 13 residues long. The germline V gene has CDR1 SEHNR and CDR2 FQNEAQ (reference sequence). The CDR3 region has the DNA TGTGCCAGCAGTCAGTCCGCGGACTATGGCTACACCTTC. Translating it yields CASSQSADYGYTF.

This clone appeared a few times. V gene TRBV6-6 combines with J gene TRBJ2-7; D perhaps matches TRBD1 (5 bases). V dropped 4 bases and J dropped 4 bases, with 8 bases sitting between them. This CDR3 is 12 amino acids long. CDR1 and CDR2 from the germline V gene are MNHNY and SVGAGI (reference sequence). The CDR3 sequence: CASSFTGYEQYF. The CDR3 bases are TGTGCCAGCAGTTTTACAGGTTACGAGCAGTACTTC.

The chain uses TRBV5-1 and TRBJ2-3; D perhaps matches TRBD1 (6 bases). The CDR3 runs 15 residues. Germline lookup yields CDR1 SGHRS and CDR2 YFSETQ. The ends were cut back, 0 bases at V and 4 bases at J, with 12 bases in the middle. CDR3 sequence: CASSLVGGQPDTQYF. The CDR3 DNA reads TGCGCCAGCAGCTTGGTTGGGGGCCAACCAGATACGCAGTATTTT.